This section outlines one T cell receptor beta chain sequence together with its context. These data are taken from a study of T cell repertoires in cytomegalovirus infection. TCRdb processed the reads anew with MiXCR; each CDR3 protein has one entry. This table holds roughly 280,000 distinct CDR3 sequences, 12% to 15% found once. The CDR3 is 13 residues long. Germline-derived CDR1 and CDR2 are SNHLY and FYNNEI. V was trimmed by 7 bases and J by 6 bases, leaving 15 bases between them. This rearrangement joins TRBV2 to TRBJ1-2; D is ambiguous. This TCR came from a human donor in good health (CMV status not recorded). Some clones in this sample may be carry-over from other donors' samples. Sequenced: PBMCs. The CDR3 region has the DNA TGTGCCAGCAAACAGAGGGTCGGGCATGGCTACACCTTC. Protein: CASKQRVGHGYTF.